The clone carrying this T cell receptor (beta chain) was detected only a few times. Its antigen is not identified. The sample has other DNA sequences that encode this CDR3 too. The data derive from a study of beta chain features in type 1 diabetes. General study findings and limits: There was no resolution here of whether HLA type influences TCRB rearrangement. Shorter TCRB CDR3s, moderately but significantly so, marked every one of the four CD4+ subsets in Type 1 diabetes patients.

With 0 bases clipped from V and 4 bases from J, the junction kept 3 bases outside the gene matches. The CDR3 runs 16 residues. Germline V gene sequence: CDR1 KGHSH, CDR2 LQKENI. The entirety of the isolated RNA underwent reverse transcription, so expressed TCRB transcripts were sequenced. Only in-frame clones appear in the TCRdb table, and some are missing; sequencing was by immunoSEQ multiplex PCR. The table lists hundreds of thousands of clones, about a sixth of them singletons, with about 0.02% in the top ten. This TCR came from a woman aged 18-29 years in good health. The sample was naive CD4+ T cells from blood. V gene TRBV18 combines with J gene TRBJ2-1; 10 bases are shared with TRBD2. CDR3: CASSPPGLAPYNEQFF. CDR3 bases: TGTGCCAGCTCACCACCGGGACTAGCGCCGTACAATGAGCAGTTCTTC.